This is a list of T cell receptor beta chains from one sample in a study of OX40 agonist ivuxolimab in advanced cancers. Repertoires were generated with immunoSEQ multiplex PCR, while TCRdb's copy carries only in-frame clones and drops some. The sample lists more than 50,000 clones, over 70% occurring once. The source material was CD4+ or CD8+ T cells sorted from blood, sampled in a trial of the OX40 agonist ivuxolimab. The origin of the receptors is an adult with an advanced solid tumor such as melanoma, head and neck, liver or kidney cancer. Both conserved end residues are part of each CDR3.

CDR3aa: CSASLFGGYTF
j_gene: TRBJ1-2
len: 11
v_gene: TRBV20-1

CDR3aa: CASSLADVAQSTKNIQYF
j_gene: TRBJ2-4
len: 18
v_gene: TRBV5-1

CDR3aa: CASSEYDGGNTEAFF
j_gene: TRBJ1-1
len: 15
v_gene: TRBV6-1

CDR3aa: CASSFGTDTQYF
j_gene: TRBJ2-3
len: 12
v_gene: TRBV7-2

CDR3aa: CASSLEDITEAFF
j_gene: TRBJ1-1
len: 13
v_gene: TRBV5-5

CDR3aa: CASSRDRKGPYEQYF
j_gene: TRBJ2-7
len: 15
v_gene: TRBV7-2

CDR3aa: CASKALNQPQHF
j_gene: TRBJ1-5
len: 12
v_gene: TRBV28

CDR3aa: CASSQSSRSRRLEKLFF
j_gene: TRBJ1-4
len: 17
v_gene: TRBV23-1

CDR3aa: CASSAGLAVQETQYF
j_gene: TRBJ2-5
len: 15
v_gene: TRBV9

CDR3aa: CASSSGDSRPQHF
j_gene: TRBJ1-5
len: 13
v_gene: TRBV6-5

CDR3aa: CASSLPPVSYEQYF
j_gene: TRBJ2-7
len: 14
v_gene: TRBV28

CDR3aa: CAWSGTGLEAFF
j_gene: TRBJ1-1
len: 12
v_gene: TRBV30

CDR3aa: CATSGLAGGVDTQYF
j_gene: TRBJ2-3
len: 15
v_gene: TRBV15

CDR3aa: CASSQPPGLAGDTQYF
j_gene: TRBJ2-3
len: 16
v_gene: TRBV14

CDR3aa: CASSGQGLAGGEQFF
j_gene: TRBJ2-1
len: 15
v_gene: TRBV6-1

CDR3aa: CASSPKTSGNEQFF
j_gene: TRBJ2-1
len: 14
v_gene: TRBV18

CDR3aa: CASREGRSTDTQYF
j_gene: TRBJ2-3
len: 14
v_gene: TRBV6-1

CDR3aa: CASSSVGMTSGETQYF
j_gene: TRBJ2-5
len: 16
v_gene: TRBV5-4

CDR3aa: CASSVSPVYGYTF
j_gene: TRBJ1-2
len: 13
v_gene: TRBV2

CDR3aa: CASSLADGFYEQYF
j_gene: TRBJ2-7
len: 14
v_gene: TRBV5-6

CDR3aa: CASSWGQAGWSYGYTF
j_gene: TRBJ1-2
len: 16
v_gene: TRBV7-9

CDR3aa: CSVWQGGGKLFF
j_gene: TRBJ1-4
len: 12
v_gene: TRBV29-1

CDR3aa: CASSLRQGAEDTQYF
j_gene: TRBJ2-3
len: 15
v_gene: TRBV6-5

CDR3aa: CASLDQSWGYTF
j_gene: TRBJ1-2
len: 12
v_gene: TRBV28

CDR3aa: CASSAAGTGGYNEQFF
j_gene: TRBJ2-1
len: 16
v_gene: TRBV18

CDR3aa: CASSSGTVTNEKLFF
j_gene: TRBJ1-4
len: 15
v_gene: TRBV5-1

CDR3aa: CASSRSRWNSSYNEQFF
j_gene: TRBJ2-1
len: 17
v_gene: TRBV18

CDR3aa: CASRDRANTEAFF
j_gene: TRBJ1-1
len: 13
v_gene: TRBV28

CDR3aa: CASSYQGRQVNEQFF
j_gene: TRBJ2-1
len: 15
v_gene: TRBV6-5

CDR3aa: CASSDVTDDQPQHF
j_gene: TRBJ1-5
len: 14
v_gene: TRBV10-2

CDR3aa: CASSGWGGASNQPQHF
j_gene: TRBJ1-5
len: 16
v_gene: TRBV2

CDR3aa: CASSQDQTSGRYEQYF
j_gene: TRBJ2-7
len: 16
v_gene: TRBV4-1

CDR3aa: CSARLPYGYTF
j_gene: TRBJ1-2
len: 11
v_gene: TRBV20-1

CDR3aa: CASSDTGRGATNEKLFF
j_gene: TRBJ1-4
len: 17
v_gene: TRBV9

CDR3aa: CASSQLSGGSSYNEQFF
j_gene: TRBJ2-1
len: 17
v_gene: TRBV4-3

CDR3aa: CASRLGRVITEAFF
j_gene: TRBJ1-1
len: 14
v_gene: TRBV23-1

CDR3aa: CAISDPGRENTEAFF
j_gene: TRBJ1-1
len: 15
v_gene: TRBV10-3

CDR3aa: CASSRSGRDTDTQYF
j_gene: TRBJ2-3
len: 15
v_gene: TRBV5-4

CDR3aa: CASSLRTADFTDTQYF
j_gene: TRBJ2-3
len: 16
v_gene: TRBV28

CDR3aa: CASSFGRVAEAFF
j_gene: TRBJ1-1
len: 13
v_gene: TRBV5-1

CDR3aa: CASSWRNEQFF
j_gene: TRBJ2-1
len: 11
v_gene: TRBV28

CDR3aa: CASSQTKGGYGYTF
j_gene: TRBJ1-2
len: 14
v_gene: TRBV14

CDR3aa: CASSLADRSLAREAFF
j_gene: TRBJ1-1
len: 16
v_gene: TRBV5-4

CDR3aa: CASSFSTSRRNEQFF
j_gene: TRBJ2-1
len: 15
v_gene: TRBV11-3

CDR3aa: CASSSGQLNQPQHF
j_gene: TRBJ1-5
len: 14
v_gene: TRBV28

CDR3aa: CASSRTTDRTFTEAFF
j_gene: TRBJ1-1
len: 16
v_gene: TRBV5-1

CDR3aa: CASSEERGTTDTQYF
j_gene: TRBJ2-3
len: 15
v_gene: TRBV2

CDR3aa: CSARLGGNEKLFF
j_gene: TRBJ1-4
len: 13
v_gene: TRBV29-1

CDR3aa: CASSPPGLAGRNEQFF
j_gene: TRBJ2-1
len: 16
v_gene: TRBV27